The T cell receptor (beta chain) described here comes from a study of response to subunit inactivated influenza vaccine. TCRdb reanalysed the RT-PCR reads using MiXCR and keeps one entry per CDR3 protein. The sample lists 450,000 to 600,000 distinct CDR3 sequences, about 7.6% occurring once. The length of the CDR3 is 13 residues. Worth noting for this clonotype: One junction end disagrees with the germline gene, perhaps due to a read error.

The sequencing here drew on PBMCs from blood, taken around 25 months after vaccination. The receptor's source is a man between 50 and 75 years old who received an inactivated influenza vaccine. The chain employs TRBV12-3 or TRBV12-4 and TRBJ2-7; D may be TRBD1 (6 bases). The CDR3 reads CACSLGTSYEQYF. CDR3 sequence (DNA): TGTGCCTGCAGTCTCGGGACATCGTACGAGCAGTACTTC.